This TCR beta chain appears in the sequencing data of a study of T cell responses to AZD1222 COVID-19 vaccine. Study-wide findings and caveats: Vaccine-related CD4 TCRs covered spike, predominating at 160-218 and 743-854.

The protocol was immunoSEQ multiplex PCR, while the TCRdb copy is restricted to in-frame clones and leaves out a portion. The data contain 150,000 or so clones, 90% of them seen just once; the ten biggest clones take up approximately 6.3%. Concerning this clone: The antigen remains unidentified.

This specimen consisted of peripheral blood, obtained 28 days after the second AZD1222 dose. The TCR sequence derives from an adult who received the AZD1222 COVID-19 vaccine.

CDR3 sequence reads: CASSETGTGGFEQYF. The DNA of the CDR3 is TGTGCCAGCAGTGAAACCGGGACAGGGGGCTTCGAGCAGTACTTC. The rearrangement uses TRBV6-1 and TRBJ2-7, with TRBD1 matching 12 bases. This CDR3 contains 15 residues. In germline, CDR1 is MNHNS, CDR2 SASEGT. After removal of 2 bases from V and 6 bases from J, the junction contained 5 bases not matched to a gene.